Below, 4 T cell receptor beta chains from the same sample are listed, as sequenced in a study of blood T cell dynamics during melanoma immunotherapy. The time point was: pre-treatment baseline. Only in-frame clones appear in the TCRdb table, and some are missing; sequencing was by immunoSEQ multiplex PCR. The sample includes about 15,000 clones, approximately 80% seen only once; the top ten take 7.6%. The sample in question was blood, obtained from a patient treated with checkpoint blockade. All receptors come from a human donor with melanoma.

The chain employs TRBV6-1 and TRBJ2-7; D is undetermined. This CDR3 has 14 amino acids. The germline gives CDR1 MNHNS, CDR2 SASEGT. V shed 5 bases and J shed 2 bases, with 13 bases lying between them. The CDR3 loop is CASSHTDGAYEQYF. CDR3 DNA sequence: TGTGCCAGCAGTCATACGGACGGCGCCTACGAGCAGTACTTC.

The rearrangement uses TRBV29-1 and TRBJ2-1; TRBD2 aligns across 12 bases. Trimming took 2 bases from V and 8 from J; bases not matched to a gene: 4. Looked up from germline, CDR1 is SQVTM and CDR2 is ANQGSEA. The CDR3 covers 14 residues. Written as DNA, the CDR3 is TGCAGCGTTGAATTGACTAGCGGGAGTTATGAGCAGTTCTTC. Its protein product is CSVELTSGSYEQFF.

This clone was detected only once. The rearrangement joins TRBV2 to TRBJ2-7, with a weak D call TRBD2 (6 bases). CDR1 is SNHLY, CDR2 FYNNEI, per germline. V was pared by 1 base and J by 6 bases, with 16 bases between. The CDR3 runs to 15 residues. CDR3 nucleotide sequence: TGTGCCAGCAGTGAAGGGAGGGGATTGGGAGGCGAGCAGTACTTC. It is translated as CASSEGRGLGGEQYF.

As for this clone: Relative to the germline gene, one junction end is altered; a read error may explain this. The CDR3 loop reads CASSLWGLAGEGVF. The CDR3 bases are TGTGCCAGCAGTTTATGGGGACTAGCGGGAGAGGGAGTCTTC. The genes are TRBV28 and TRBJ2-1; TRBD2 matches 14 bases. This CDR3 comprises 14 residues. The germline CDR1 and CDR2 sequences are MDHEN and SYDVKM.